This TCR beta chain was identified in a study of spatial heterogeneity in lung cancer. Study background: More beta-chain than alpha-chain sequences were consistently detected. General study findings and limits: For tumor T cells, estimated coverage reached only about 7% (alpha) and approximately 13% (beta). Expanded alpha and beta TCR counts within tumors tracked tumor mutation counts.

There are many counts of this clonotype. Its antigen is still unknown. TCR cDNA molecules were tagged individually, and each one carried a unique molecular identifier. TCRdb reprocessed the 5' RACE reads with MiXCR, giving one entry per CDR3 protein. The sample shows about 8,000 distinct CDR3 sequences, roughly 9.6% of them seen only once. The time point is: sample taken at primary tumor resection. Unsorted samples of tumor, nontumor lung or frozen PBMC had their whole RNA sequenced. The receptor was isolated from a male donor with early-stage non-small cell lung cancer. Sequences were derived from lung tumor tissue, sampled at surgery.

This CDR3 is CASDSFSYNEQFF. CDR3 bases: TGTGCCAGCGACTCCTTCTCCTACAATGAGCAGTTCTTC. The genes are TRBV6-2 or TRBV6-3 and TRBJ2-1; D is uncertain. CDR1 MNHEY and CDR2 SVGEGT come from the germline V gene. Trimming took off 8 bases at V and 0 bases at J, with 8 bases between the two ends. This CDR3 comprises 13 residues.